Listed here is a single T cell receptor (beta chain). Sequenced by immunoSEQ multiplex PCR; TCRdb stores in-frame clones only, minus some. The table lists more than 80,000 clones, roughly nine tenths of them singletons, with 8.4% in the top ten. This entry comes from a study of OX40 agonist ivuxolimab in advanced cancers. Across the whole study: As their treatment, patients were administered ivuxolimab, an agonistic anti-OX40 (CD134) antibody.

Trimming removed 6 bases at V and 5 bases at J, with 20 bases between. Germline CDR1 MNHEY, CDR2 SMNVEV (reference sequence). The CDR3 loop spans 16 amino acids. The TCR sequence derives from an adult with an advanced solid tumor such as melanoma, head and neck, liver or kidney cancer. Sample: CD4+ or CD8+ T cells sorted from blood, taken in a trial of the OX40 agonist ivuxolimab. The rearrangement uses TRBV27 and TRBJ1-5; D may be TRBD1 (6 bases). The CDR3 nucleotides are TGTGCCAGCAGCCCGTCGGGGGGGGCCCTCTATCAGCCCCAGCATTTT. Amino acid sequence: CASSPSGGALYQPQHF.